This T cell receptor beta chain was profiled in a study of graft-versus-host responses after intestinal transplantation. Study in general: For around 3 years after anti-thymocyte globulin induction, all recipients took tacrolimus and steroids. Notes on the study in general: Early after transplant, HvG declines were associated with peak levels of circulating GvH clones. Recipient bone marrow held GvH clones, some seen earlier in ileum or blood.

The repertoire was sequenced with immunoSEQ multiplex PCR; TCRdb's copy has only in-frame clones and lacks some. The sample yields 75,000 to 100,000 clones, roughly 83% seen once. Germline CDR1 and CDR2: LNHDA and SQIVND (reference sequence). V lost 4 bases, J lost 8 bases, and 13 bases stayed unmatched. CDR3 length: 17 amino acids. This clone was detected a few times. Its matching antigen is unknown. The rearrangement joins TRBV19 to TRBJ1-6; TRBD1 matches 8 bases. This specimen was PBMCs, taken 255 days after intestinal transplant. The clonotype comes from a human patient who received an intestinal transplant, so some T cells may come from the graft donor. CDR3 sequence reads: CASSTDRGENLDSPLHF. The CDR3 DNA reads as TGTGCCAGTAGTACCGACAGGGGAGAAAATCTAGATTCACCCCTCCACTTT.